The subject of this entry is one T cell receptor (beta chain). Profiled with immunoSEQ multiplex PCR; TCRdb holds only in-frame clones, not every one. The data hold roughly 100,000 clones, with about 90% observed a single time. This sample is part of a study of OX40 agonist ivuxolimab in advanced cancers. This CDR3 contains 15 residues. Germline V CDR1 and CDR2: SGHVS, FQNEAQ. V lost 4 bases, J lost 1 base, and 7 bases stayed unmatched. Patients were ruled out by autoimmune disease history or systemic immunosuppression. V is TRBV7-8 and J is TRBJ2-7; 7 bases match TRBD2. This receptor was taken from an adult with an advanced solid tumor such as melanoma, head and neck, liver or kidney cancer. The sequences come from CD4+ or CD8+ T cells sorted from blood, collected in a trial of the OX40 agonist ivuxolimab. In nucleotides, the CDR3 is TGTGCCAGCAGCTCGGGGGGTGGCTATTCCTACGAGCAGTACTTC. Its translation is CASSSGGGYSYEQYF.